This entry is about one T cell receptor beta chain. Antigen unknown. These data are taken from a study of cytomegalovirus exposure and HLA in healthy donors. Study findings and constraints: In a later analysis, HLA-C alleles had the fewest associated TCRs, DRB1 alleles the most. Reportedly, diagnosis of cytomegalovirus status by the classifier showed high specificity and sensitivity. A further, later analysis showed that HLA-associated TCR beta chains (compared with equally common others) were more clonally expanded. The study flagged about 150 TCR beta chains as cytomegalovirus-associated.

Looked up from germline, CDR1 is MNHEY and CDR2 is SMNVEV (reference sequence). The V gene end was trimmed by 5 bases and the J gene end by 4 bases; junction bases not matched to a gene: 5. The CDR3 covers 14 residues. PCR was performed using 60 Vbeta and 13 Jbeta primers. The data were produced by immunoSEQ multiplex PCR, yet TCRdb's version contains in-frame clones alone and is incomplete. The profile covers some 160,000 clones, with roughly 80% appearing a single time and about 6.3% taken by the ten largest. The receptor was derived from a male donor in good health and CMV-seropositive. Sequencing input: PBMCs. The rearrangement joins TRBV27 to TRBJ2-7; 10 bases are shared with TRBD1. This CDR3 is CASSRRQGAYEQYF. The CDR3 bases are TGTGCCAGCAGTCGCAGACAGGGGGCGTACGAGCAGTACTTC.